The 16 T cell receptor beta chains below all came from one sample that was sequenced in a study of long-term antiretroviral therapy in people with HIV. The immunoSEQ assay was v3.0, run at survey level. Only in-frame clones appear in the TCRdb table, and some are missing; sequencing was by immunoSEQ multiplex PCR. This sample has roughly 12,000 clones, with over 70% found just once. The specimen comprised unsorted PBMCs, sampled 0.8 years before starting antiretroviral therapy. These receptors were obtained from a middle-aged woman with HIV.

The rearrangement uses TRBV19 and TRBJ2-7, with 8 bases matching TRBD1. CDR3 length: 16 residues. Germline V gene lookup returns CDR1 LNHDA and CDR2 SQIVND (reference sequence). Trimming at V came to 1 base and at J to 2 bases, leaving 7 bases not matched to a gene. CDR3 sequence: CASSIVVQGGAYEQYF. CDR3 in DNA: TGTGCCAGTAGTATAGTAGTACAGGGGGGAGCCTACGAGCAGTACTTC. Complete variable domain (other parts from reference TRBV19 and TRBJ2-7): DGGITQSPKYLFRKEGQNVTLSCEQNLNHDAMYWYRQDPGQGLRLIYYSQIVNDFQKGDIAEGYSVSREKKESFPLTVTSAQKNPTAFYLCASSIVVQGGAYEQYFGPGTRLTVT.

The chain carries TRBV7-8 and TRBJ2-1; D call uncertain. Germline values: CDR1 SGHVS, CDR2 FQNEAQ. The CDR3 covers 12 residues. V gave up 3 bases and J gave up 7 bases, with 7 bases separating them. DNA of the CDR3: TGTGCCAGCAGCTTTACGGTAAATGAGCAGTTCTTC. This encodes CASSFTVNEQFF. Using reference TRBV7-8 and TRBJ2-1 for the parts outside the CDR3, the full variable domain is GAGVSQSPRYKVAKRGQDVALRCDPISGHVSLFWYQQALGQGPEFLTYFQNEAQLDKSGLPSDRFFAERPEGSVSTLKIQRTQQEDSAVYLCASSFTVNEQFFGPGTRLTVL.

The rearrangement uses TRBV5-4 and TRBJ2-3; D assignment may be TRBD1 or TRBD2 (6 bases each). The ends were cut back, 4 bases at V and 4 bases at J, with 16 bases in the middle. The CDR3 has 15 residues. From germline, CDR1 is SGHNT and CDR2 YYREEE (reference sequence). Here the CDR3 DNA reads TGTGCCAGCAGCACTAAGACAGGAGGGTCAGATACGCAGTATTTT. It yields the protein CASSTKTGGSDTQYF.

This clone was counted between two and nine times. The chain's CDR3 is CASCEGPGTGELFF. CDR3 DNA sequence: TGTGCCAGCTGCGAGGGGCCGGGCACCGGGGAGCTGTTTTTT. The chain employs TRBV7-9 and TRBJ2-2; D may match TRBD1 or TRBD2 (5 bases each). The CDR3 has 14 amino acids. Trimming pared 8 bases from V and 4 bases from J, leaving 14 bases between. Looked up from germline, CDR1 is SEHNR and CDR2 is FQNEAQ (reference sequence).

The CDR3 coding sequence is TGTGCCAGCAGCTTAGATGAGGCGTTGAGGAATGAGCAGTTCTTC. It codes for CASSLDEALRNEQFF. V gene TRBV7-9 combines with J gene TRBJ2-1, with D hard to call. Germline CDR1 reads SEHNR; CDR2 reads FQNEAQ (reference sequence). Deletions cut 1 base from V and 7 bases from J, with 14 bases between. The CDR3 has 15 amino acids.

The chain has TRBV9 and TRBJ2-5; tentatively, D is TRBD1 (6 bases). CDR1 and CDR2 from the germline V gene are SGDLS and YYNGEE. V lost 4 bases and J lost 5, with 18 bases in between. This CDR3 is 15 amino acids long. The CDR3 bases are TGTGCCAGCAGCCCCAGCCGGGACAAGTGGGAGACCCAGTACTTC. Its protein product is CASSPSRDKWETQYF. Full variable domain (missing parts from reference TRBV9 and TRBJ2-5): DSGVTQTPKHLITATGQRVTLRCSPRSGDLSVYWYQQSLDQGLQFLIQYYNGEERAKGNILERFSAQQFPDLHSELNLSSLELGDSALYFCASSPSRDKWETQYFGPGTRLLVL.

This clone counts as medium-sized. This rearrangement joins TRBV7-9 to TRBJ2-7; 11 bases line up with TRBD2. The germline gives CDR1 SEHNR, CDR2 FQNEAQ (reference sequence). The J segment lost 2 bases and the V segment lost 1 base, leaving 4 bases of the junction unmatched. There are 16 residues in the CDR3. The CDR3 sequence is CASSLDRTSGPYEQYF. CDR3 DNA: TGTGCCAGCAGCTTAGACCGGACTAGCGGGCCCTACGAGCAGTACTTC.

This chain connects TRBV15 to TRBJ2-3; 14 bases match TRBD2. The CDR3 covers 20 residues. Germline V gene lookup returns CDR1 LNHNV and CDR2 YYDKDF (reference sequence). V shed 1 base and J 2 bases; nucleotides not matched to a gene: 11. CDR3 amino acids: CATSRGVVRLAGGHTDTQYF. Written as DNA, the CDR3 is TGTGCCACCAGCAGAGGTGTGGTTCGACTAGCGGGAGGGCACACAGATACGCAGTATTTT. The variable domain in full, completed from reference TRBV15 and TRBJ2-3, reads DAMVIQNPRYQVTQFGKPVTLSCSQTLNHNVMYWYQQKSSQAPKLLFHYYDKDFNNEADTPDNFQSRRPNTSFCFLDIRSPGLGDTAMYLCATSRGVVRLAGGHTDTQYFGPGTRLTVL.

This clone came up a few times. The chain uses TRBV9 and TRBJ2-7; D is unresolved. Germline loops: CDR1 SGDLS, CDR2 YYNGEE. The V end was cut by 0 bases, the J end by 6 bases, with 13 bases between. The CDR3 totals 14 residues. CDR3 residues: CASSVGGSPPEQYF. CDR3 DNA: TGTGCCAGCAGCGTAGGGGGTTCACCCCCCGAGCAGTACTTC.

V is TRBV7-8 and J is TRBJ1-5; possible D gene TRBD1, 5 bases. Between the trimmed V and J ends, which lost 5 bases and 1 base, there was a span of 9 bases. Germline V gene lookup returns CDR1 SGHVS and CDR2 FQNEAQ. The CDR3 is 14 amino acids. CDR3 amino acids: CASSPGPSNQPQHF. The CDR3 nucleotides are TGTGCCAGCAGCCCGGGACCGAGCAATCAGCCCCAGCATTTT.

V usage is TRBV19 and J usage is TRBJ1-2, with 8 bases fitting TRBD1. V trimming: 5 bases; J trimming: 2 bases; junction bases outside the gene matches: 7. From germline, CDR1 is LNHDA and CDR2 SQIVND (reference sequence). There are 15 residues in the CDR3. The CDR3 loop reads CASSSGRGRNYGYTF. The CDR3 nucleotides are TGTGCCAGTAGTTCGGGCAGGGGGCGCAACTATGGCTACACCTTC.

The chain combines TRBV19 with TRBJ2-7, with 7 bases aligning to TRBD1. Germline lookup yields CDR1 LNHDA and CDR2 SQIVND (reference sequence). J was trimmed by 0 bases and V by 3 bases; bases with no gene match: 14. The CDR3 runs 18 residues. This CDR3 is CASSMTFGVGTDSYEQYF. The CDR3 DNA follows: TGTGCCAGTAGTATGACGTTCGGCGTAGGGACAGACTCCTACGAGCAGTACTTC.

The J gene is TRBJ1-1, the V gene TRBV28; no definite D call. V was trimmed by 2 bases and J by 6 bases, leaving 4 bases between them. This CDR3 region has 11 residues. The germline V gene has CDR1 MDHEN and CDR2 SYDVKM. The DNA for the CDR3 is TGTGCCAGCAGTTTAAGGGCTGAAGCTTTCTTT. This encodes CASSLRAEAFF.

By sample share, this clone is medium-sized. The chain uses TRBV5-8 and TRBJ2-2; possibly TRBD1 for D (6 bases). Trimming stripped 5 bases from V and 3 bases from J, with 8 bases between. CDR3 length: 13 amino acids. The V gene's germline CDR1 is SGHTS and CDR2 YDEGEE. CDR3 nucleotides: TGTGCCAGCAGGTGGACAGACACCGGGGAGCTGTTTTTT. Translated, it gives CASRWTDTGELFF.

This chain joins TRBV7-2 and TRBJ1-4; D remains ambiguous. Per germline, CDR1 SGHTA and CDR2 FQGNSA. This CDR3 contains 14 residues. V was clipped by 5 bases and J by 4 bases, with 11 bases between them. CDR3 in amino acids: CASSVRHGNEKLFF. CDR3 sequence (DNA): TGTGCCAGCAGCGTCCGACACGGTAATGAAAAACTGTTTTTT.

The chain recombines TRBV10-1 with TRBJ1-5; D possibly corresponds to TRBD1 (6 bases). This CDR3 region has 13 residues. Germline CDR1 is WNHNN and CDR2 is SYGVQD (reference sequence). V was cut by 8 bases and J by 7 bases, with 15 bases left in between. CDR3 amino acids: CASPARGGQPQHF. Written as DNA, the CDR3 is TGCGCCAGCCCCGCACGGGGGGGCCAGCCCCAGCATTTT.